The sequence of this TCR beta chain was determined in a study of identifying expanded T cells in peripheral blood. Study observations and caveats: Across healthy donors, higher total template counts meant significantly greater roughly two-week count variance.

Comments on this clone: Its antigen remains unidentified.

The CDR3 sequence is 14 residues long. Trimming left V 6 bases short and J 1 base short, with 10 bases between. CDR1 is SNHLY and CDR2 is FYNNEI in the germline V gene. Healthy donors had no documented immune events, such as infections, while sampled. The method was immunoSEQ multiplex PCR; TCRdb's version includes in-frame clones alone and lacks a portion of them. Among 85,000 to 120,000 clones listed, 88% were seen once. This TCR was sampled from a person aged 18 to 70 in good health. Sequences were obtained from blood. The rearrangement joins TRBV2 to TRBJ1-5, with D possibly matching TRBD1 (5 bases). This CDR3 is CASSEQVSNQPQHF. The CDR3, as DNA: TGTGCCAGCAGCGAACAGGTGAGCAATCAGCCCCAGCATTTT.